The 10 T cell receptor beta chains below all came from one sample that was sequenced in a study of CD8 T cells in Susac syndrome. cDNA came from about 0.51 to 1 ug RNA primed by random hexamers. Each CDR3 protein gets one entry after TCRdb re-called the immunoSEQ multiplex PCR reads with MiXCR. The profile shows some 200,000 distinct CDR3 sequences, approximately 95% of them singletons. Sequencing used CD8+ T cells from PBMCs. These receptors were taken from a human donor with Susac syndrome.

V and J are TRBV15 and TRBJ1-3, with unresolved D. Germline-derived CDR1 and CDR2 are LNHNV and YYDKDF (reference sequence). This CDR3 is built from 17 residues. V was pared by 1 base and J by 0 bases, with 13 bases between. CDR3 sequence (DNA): TGTGCCACCAGCAGAGGTCGGGAGGGATCCTCTGGAAACACCATATATTTT. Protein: CATSRGREGSSGNTIYF.

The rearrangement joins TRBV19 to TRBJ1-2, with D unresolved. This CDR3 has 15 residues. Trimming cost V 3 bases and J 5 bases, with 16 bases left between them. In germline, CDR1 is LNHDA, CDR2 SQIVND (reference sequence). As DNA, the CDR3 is TGTGCCAGTAGTATCGAACGGTTACCTCCGTATGGCTACACCTTC. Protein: CASSIERLPPYGYTF.

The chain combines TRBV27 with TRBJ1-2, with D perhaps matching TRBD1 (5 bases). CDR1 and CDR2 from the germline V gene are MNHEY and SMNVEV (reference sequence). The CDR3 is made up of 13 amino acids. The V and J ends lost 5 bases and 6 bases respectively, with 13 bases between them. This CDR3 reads CASSQDDRDGYTF. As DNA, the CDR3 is TGTGCCAGCAGTCAAGATGACAGAGATGGCTACACCTTC.

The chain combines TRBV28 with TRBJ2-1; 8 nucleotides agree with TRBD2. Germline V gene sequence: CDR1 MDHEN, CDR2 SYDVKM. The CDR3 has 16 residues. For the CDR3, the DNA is TGTGCGGCTTCCTCAAGCGGGAGTTCCCACGGGCATGAGCAGTTCTTC. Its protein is CAASSSGSSHGHEQFF.

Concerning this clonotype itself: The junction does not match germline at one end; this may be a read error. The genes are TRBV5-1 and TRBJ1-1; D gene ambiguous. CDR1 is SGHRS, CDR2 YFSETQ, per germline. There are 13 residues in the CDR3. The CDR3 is CASSLEGGTEAFF. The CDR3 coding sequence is TGTGCCAGCAGTTTAGAGGGAGGAACTGAAGCTTTCTTT. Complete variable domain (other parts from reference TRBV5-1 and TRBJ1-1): KAGVTQTPRYLIKTRGQQVTLSCSPISGHRSVSWYQQTPGQGLQFLFEYFSETQRNKGNFPGRFSGRQFSNSRSEMNVSTLELGDSALYLCASSLEGGTEAFFGQGTRLTVV.

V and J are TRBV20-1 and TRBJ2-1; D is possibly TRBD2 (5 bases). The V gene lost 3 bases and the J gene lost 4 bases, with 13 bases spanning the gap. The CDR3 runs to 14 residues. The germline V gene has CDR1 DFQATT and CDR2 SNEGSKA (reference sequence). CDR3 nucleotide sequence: TGCAGTGCTAGTAACACTAGACTTTACAATGAGCAGTTCTTC. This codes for CSASNTRLYNEQFF.

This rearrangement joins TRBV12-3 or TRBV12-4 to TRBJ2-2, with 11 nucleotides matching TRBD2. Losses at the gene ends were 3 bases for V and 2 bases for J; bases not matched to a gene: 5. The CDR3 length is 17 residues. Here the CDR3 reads CASSFLAGGPNTGELFF. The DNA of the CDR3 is TGTGCCAGCAGTTTCCTAGCGGGGGGACCTAACACCGGGGAGCTGTTTTTT.

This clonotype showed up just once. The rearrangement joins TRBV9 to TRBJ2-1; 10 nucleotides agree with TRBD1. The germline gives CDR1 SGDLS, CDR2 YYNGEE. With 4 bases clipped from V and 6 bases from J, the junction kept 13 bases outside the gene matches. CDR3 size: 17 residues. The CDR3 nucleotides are TGTGCCAGCAGCTCCAGACCCGGGACAGGGGACTCCAATGAGCAGTTCTTC. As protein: CASSSRPGTGDSNEQFF.

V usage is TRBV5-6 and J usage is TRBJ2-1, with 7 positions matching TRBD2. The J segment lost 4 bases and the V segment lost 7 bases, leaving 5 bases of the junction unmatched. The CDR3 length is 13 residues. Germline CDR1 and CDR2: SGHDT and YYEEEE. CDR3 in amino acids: CASAREVYNEQFF. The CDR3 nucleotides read TGTGCCAGCGCCCGGGAGGTGTACAATGAGCAGTTCTTC. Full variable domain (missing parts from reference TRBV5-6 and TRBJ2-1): DAGVTQSPTHLIKTRGQQVTLRCSPKSGHDTVSWYQQALGQGPQFIFQYYEEEERQRGNFPDRFSGHQFPNYSSELNVNALLLGDSALYLCASAREVYNEQFFGPGTRLTVL.

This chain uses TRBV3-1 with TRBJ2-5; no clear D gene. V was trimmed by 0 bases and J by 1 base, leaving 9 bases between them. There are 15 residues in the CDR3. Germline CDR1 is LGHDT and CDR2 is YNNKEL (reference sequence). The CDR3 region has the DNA TGTGCCAGCAGCCAAGACACCGGAAGCCAAGAGACCCAGTACTTC. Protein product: CASSQDTGSQETQYF.